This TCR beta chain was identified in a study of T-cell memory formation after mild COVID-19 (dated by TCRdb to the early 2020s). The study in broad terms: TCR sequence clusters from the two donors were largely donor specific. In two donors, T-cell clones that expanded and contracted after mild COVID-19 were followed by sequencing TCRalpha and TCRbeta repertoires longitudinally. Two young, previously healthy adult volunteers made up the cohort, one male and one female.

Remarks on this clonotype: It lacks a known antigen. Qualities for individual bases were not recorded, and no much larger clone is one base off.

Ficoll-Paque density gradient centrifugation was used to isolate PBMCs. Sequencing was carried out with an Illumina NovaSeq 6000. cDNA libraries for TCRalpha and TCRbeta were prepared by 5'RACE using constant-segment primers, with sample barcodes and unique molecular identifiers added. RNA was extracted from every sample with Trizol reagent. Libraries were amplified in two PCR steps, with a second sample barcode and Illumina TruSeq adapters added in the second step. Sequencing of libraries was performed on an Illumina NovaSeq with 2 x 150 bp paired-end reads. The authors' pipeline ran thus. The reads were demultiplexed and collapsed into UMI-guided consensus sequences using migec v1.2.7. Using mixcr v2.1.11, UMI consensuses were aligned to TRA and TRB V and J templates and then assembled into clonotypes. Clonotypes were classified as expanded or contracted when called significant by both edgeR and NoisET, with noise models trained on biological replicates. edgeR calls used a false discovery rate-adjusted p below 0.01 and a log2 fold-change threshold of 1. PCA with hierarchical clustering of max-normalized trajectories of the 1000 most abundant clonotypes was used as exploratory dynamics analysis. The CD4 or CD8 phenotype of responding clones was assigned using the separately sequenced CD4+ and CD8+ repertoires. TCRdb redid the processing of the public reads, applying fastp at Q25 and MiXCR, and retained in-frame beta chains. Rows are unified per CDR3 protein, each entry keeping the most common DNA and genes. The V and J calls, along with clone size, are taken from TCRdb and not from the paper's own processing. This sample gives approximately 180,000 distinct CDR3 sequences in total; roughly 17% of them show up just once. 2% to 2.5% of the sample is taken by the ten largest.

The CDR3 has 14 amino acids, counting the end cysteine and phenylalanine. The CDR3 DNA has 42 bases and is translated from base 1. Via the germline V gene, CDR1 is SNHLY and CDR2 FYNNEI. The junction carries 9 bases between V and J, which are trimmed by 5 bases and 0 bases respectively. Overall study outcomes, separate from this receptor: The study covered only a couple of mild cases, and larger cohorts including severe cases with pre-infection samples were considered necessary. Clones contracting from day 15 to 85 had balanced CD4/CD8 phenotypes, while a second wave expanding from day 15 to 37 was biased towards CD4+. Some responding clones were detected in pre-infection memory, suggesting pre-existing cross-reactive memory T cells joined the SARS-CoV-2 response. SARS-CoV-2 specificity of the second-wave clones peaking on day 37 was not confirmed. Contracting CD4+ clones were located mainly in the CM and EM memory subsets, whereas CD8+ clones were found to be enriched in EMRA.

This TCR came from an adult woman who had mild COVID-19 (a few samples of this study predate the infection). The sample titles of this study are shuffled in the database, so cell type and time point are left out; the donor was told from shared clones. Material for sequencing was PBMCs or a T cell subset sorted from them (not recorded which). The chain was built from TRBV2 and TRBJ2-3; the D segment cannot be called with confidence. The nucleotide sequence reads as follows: TGTGCCAGCAGTTCGTTGGACAGCACAGATACGCAGTATTTT. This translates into CASSSLDSTDTQYF.